A selection of T cell receptor beta chains follows, all from one sample in a study of blood T cell repertoires in COVID-19. TCRdb's copy holds only in-frame clones and misses some; the assay was immunoSEQ multiplex PCR. This sample yields 70,000 to 100,000 clones, of which roughly 70% are seen a single time; around 23% belongs to the top ten. The sample was peripheral blood. The receptors derive from a woman aged 55-70 years in a cohort sampled during active or convalescent COVID-19. The CDR3 runs from the conserved cysteine through the conserved F or W. A D gene is named only where the DNA matches it firmly. Size values are once, few and many counts, or a class for expanded clones, and some rows have none.

d_call	v_call	clone_size	j_call	cdr3_nt	cdr3_aa
TRBD1	TRBV5-1	once	TRBJ2-7	TGCGCCAGCAGCTGGGGGACAGGGTTCTACGAGCAGTACTTC	CASSWGTGFYEQYF
TRBD1	TRBV27	-	TRBJ2-7	TGTGCCAGCAGTTCCGGGGGACAGGGGGCGTACGGGAACTACGAGCAGTACTTC	CASSSGGQGAYGNYEQYF
-	TRBV7-2	-	TRBJ1-2	TGTGCCAGCAGCCCGGGGAGGAACTATGGCTACACCTTC	CASSPGRNYGYTF
-	TRBV6-1	once	TRBJ2-6	TGTGCCAGCAGTGAATGGTGGGCAGGGAGGAATGGGGCCAACGTCCTGACTTTC	CASSEWWAGRNGANVLTF
-	TRBV7-3	-	TRBJ2-4	TGTGCCAGCAGCCCCGGGGGAATCAAAAACATTCAGTACTTC	CASSPGGIKNIQYF
TRBD1	TRBV4-1	-	TRBJ2-7	TGCGCCAGCAGCCTGACAGGGATGAACTACGAGCAGTACTTC	CASSLTGMNYEQYF
-	TRBV30	few	TRBJ2-7	TGTGCCTGGATGACAGATGACTCCTACGAGCAGTACTTC	CAWMTDDSYEQYF
-	TRBV19	-	TRBJ1-6	TGTGCCAGCCGACCCCAGGGTGGAAATTCACCCCTCCACTTT	CASRPQGGNSPLHF
-	TRBV4-3	many	TRBJ1-2	TGCGCCAGCAGCCAAGAGGACGGCAGGGGTGAGGACTACACCTTC	CASSQEDGRGEDYTF
TRBD1	TRBV28	-	TRBJ2-4	TGTGCCAGCAGTAGACAGGGGGCCAAAAACATTCAGTACTTC	CASSRQGAKNIQYF
TRBD1	TRBV4-3	-	TRBJ1-6	TGCGCCAGCAGCCAGTCGACAGGGGGCTATAATTCACCCCTCCACTTT	CASSQSTGGYNSPLHF
-	TRBV28	-	TRBJ1-6	TGTGCCAGCAGATCCAGGGAACGGTCACCCCTCCACTTT	CASRSRERSPLHF
-	TRBV30	-	TRBJ1-4	TGTGCCTGGAATCGAGGGATAGGGTATGAAAAACTGTTTTTT	CAWNRGIGYEKLFF
TRBD2	TRBV19	-	TRBJ2-5	TGTGCCAGTAGTGCCCCGAGACTAGCGGGACAAGAGACCCAGTACTTC	CASSAPRLAGQETQYF
-	TRBV7-9	few	TRBJ1-2	TGTGCCAGCAGCTCCCCAGGAAACTATGGCTACACCTTC	CASSSPGNYGYTF
-	TRBV11-2	-	TRBJ2-1	TGTGCCAGCAGCCCCACCGGGACTCACCCGTTTTATGAGCAGTTCTTC	CASSPTGTHPFYEQFF
TRBD1	TRBV2	-	TRBJ2-7	TGTGCCAGCAGTGATCGGTGGGACAGTCCTGACTTC	CASSDRWDSPDF
TRBD1	TRBV10-3	few	TRBJ2-3	TGTGCCATCAGTGACCGACAGGGCCCAGATACGCAGTATTTT	CAISDRQGPDTQYF
-	TRBV4-3	-	TRBJ1-2	TGCGCCAGCAGCCAAGACGCAACACAGGGTCGGGTTGGCTACACCTTC	CASSQDATQGRVGYTF
-	TRBV7-3	-	TRBJ2-1	TGTGCCAGCAGCTTAGGGGGCAGCGAGCAGTTCTTC	CASSLGGSEQFF
-	TRBV29-1	few	TRBJ2-2	TGCAGCGTTGTCATCACCGGGGAGCTGTTTTTT	CSVVITGELFF
-	TRBV11-3	once	TRBJ2-1	TGTGCCAGCAGTTTCGGGGGTGACAGGGTCGAGCAGTTCTTC	CASSFGGDRVEQFF
TRBD1	TRBV9	-	TRBJ1-1	TGTGCCAGCAGCGTAGGGGACAGGCTAATGAACACTGAAGCTTTCTTT	CASSVGDRLMNTEAFF
TRBD1	TRBV7-2	-	TRBJ1-2	TGTGCCAGCAGCTTTAGGACAGGGGGCGTCGGTGGCTACACCTTC	CASSFRTGGVGGYTF
TRBD1	TRBV19	-	TRBJ2-1	TGTGCCAGTACCCTCGGTAGGGACAGGGGTGGCAATGAGCAGTTCTTC	CASTLGRDRGGNEQFF
TRBD1	TRBV7-2	-	TRBJ2-1	TGTGCCAGCAGCCGGACCCACGGGACAGGGGGCAATGAGCAGTTCTTC	CASSRTHGTGGNEQFF
-	TRBV7-9	few	TRBJ1-2	TGTGCCAGCAGCCGGAGGGAGGGGATCTATGGCTACACCTTC	CASSRREGIYGYTF
TRBD2	TRBV11-3	-	TRBJ2-5	TGTGCCAGCAGCCATAGGACTAGCGGGCCAGAGACCCAGTACTTC	CASSHRTSGPETQYF